These 5 T cell receptor beta chains were all obtained from the same sample, sequenced in a study of the immune and genomic landscape of osteosarcoma. Profiling relied on immunoSEQ multiplex PCR, and the TCRdb table lists in-frame clones only, not all of them. Of about 2,700 clones listed, 72% were seen once; the top ten hold approximately 14%. Sequences were obtained from tumor tissue from a local recurrence in the femur. The receptors here all came from a man aged 18 to 29 with osteosarcoma.

This clone appeared a few times. The rearrangement joins TRBV27 to TRBJ2-3; TRBD2 matches at 11 bases. The trim removed 6 bases at V and 4 bases at J, leaving 6 bases unmatched. The CDR3 has 15 residues. Germline V gives CDR1 MNHEY, CDR2 SMNVEV (reference sequence). The CDR3 coding sequence is TGTGCCAGCAGCATTAGCGGGAGGGGGGCAGATACGCAGTATTTT. Its translation is CASSISGRGADTQYF.

The genes are TRBV2 and TRBJ1-2; D not resolved. The V end was cut by 2 bases, the J end by 5 bases, with 21 bases between. This CDR3 contains 17 residues. In germline, CDR1 is SNHLY, CDR2 FYNNEI. The CDR3 here is CASSEFGPEQLNYGYTF. The CDR3 DNA follows: TGTGCCAGCAGTGAATTCGGGCCCGAACAATTAAATTATGGCTACACCTTC.

The V gene is TRBV18, the J gene TRBJ1-3, with TRBD1 matching 7 bases. Germline CDR1 KGHSH, CDR2 LQKENI. With V trimmed by 1 base and J by 0 bases, 24 bases remained unmatched. The CDR3 length is 23 residues. CDR3 residues: CASSPLPHNRGVSSLPSGNTIYF. CDR3 DNA sequence: TGTGCCAGCTCACCACTTCCCCACAACAGGGGAGTTTCTTCATTACCCTCTGGAAACACCATATATTTT. The variable domain in full, with the rest retrieved from reference TRBV18 and TRBJ1-3, is NAGVMQNPRHLVRRRGQEARLRCSPMKGHSHVYWYRQLPEEGLKFMVYLQKENIIDESGMPKERFSAEFPKEGPSILRIQQVVRGDSAAYFCASSPLPHNRGVSSLPSGNTIYFGEGSWLTVV.

The V gene is TRBV5-1, the J gene TRBJ2-7, with 8 bases aligning to TRBD1. This CDR3 comprises 14 residues. Germline CDR1 reads SGHRS; CDR2 reads YFSETQ. V gave up 4 bases and J gave up 5 bases; unmatched junction bases: 8. The CDR3 sequence is CASSDPTGVNEQYF. CDR3 nucleotide sequence: TGCGCCAGCAGCGACCCGACAGGGGTAAACGAGCAGTACTTC. Complete variable domain (other parts from reference TRBV5-1 and TRBJ2-7): KAGVTQTPRYLIKTRGQQVTLSCSPISGHRSVSWYQQTPGQGLQFLFEYFSETQRNKGNFPGRFSGRQFSNSRSEMNVSTLELGDSALYLCASSDPTGVNEQYFGPGTRLTVT.

This chain's CDR3 is CASSLPGGNQPQHF. For the CDR3, the DNA is TGTGCCAGCAGTCTACCAGGGGGCAATCAGCCCCAGCATTTT. The V and J genes are TRBV11-2 and TRBJ1-5; tentative D call: TRBD1 (6 bases). Deletions cut 6 bases from V and 2 bases from J, with 11 bases between. The V gene's germline CDR1 is SGHAT and CDR2 FQNNGV. This CDR3 has 14 amino acids. The entire variable domain, with the rest obtained from reference TRBV11-2 and TRBJ1-5, is as follows: EAGVAQSPRYKIIEKRQSVAFWCNPISGHATLYWYQQILGQGPKLLIQFQNNGVVDDSQLPKDRFSAERLKGVDSTLKIQPAKLEDSAVYLCASSLPGGNQPQHFGDGTRLSIL.